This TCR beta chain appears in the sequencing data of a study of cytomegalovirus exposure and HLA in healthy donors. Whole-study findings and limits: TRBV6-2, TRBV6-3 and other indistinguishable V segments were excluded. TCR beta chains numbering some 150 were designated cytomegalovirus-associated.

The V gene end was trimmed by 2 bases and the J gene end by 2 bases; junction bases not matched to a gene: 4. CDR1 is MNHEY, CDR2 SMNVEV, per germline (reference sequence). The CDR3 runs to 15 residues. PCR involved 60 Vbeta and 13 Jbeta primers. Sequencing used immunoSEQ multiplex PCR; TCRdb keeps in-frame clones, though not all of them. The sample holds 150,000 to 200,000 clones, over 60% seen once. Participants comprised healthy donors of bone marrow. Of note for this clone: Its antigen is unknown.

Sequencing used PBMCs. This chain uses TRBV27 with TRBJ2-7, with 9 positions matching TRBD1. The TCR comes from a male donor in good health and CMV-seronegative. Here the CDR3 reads CASSLIGTGTYEQYF. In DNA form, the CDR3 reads TGTGCCAGCAGTTTAATCGGGACAGGGACCTACGAGCAGTACTTC.